This entry lists 25 T cell receptor beta chains sequenced from one sample in a study of T cell responses to AZD1222 COVID-19 vaccine. Profiling relied on immunoSEQ multiplex PCR, and the TCRdb table lists in-frame clones only, not all of them. The data show some 180,000 clones, about 83% seen once. The starting material was peripheral blood, obtained 28 days after the second AZD1222 dose. Receptor source: an adult who received the AZD1222 COVID-19 vaccine.

This chain uses TRBV27 with TRBJ1-2, with D possibly matching TRBD1 (5 bases). This CDR3 contains 13 residues. The germline CDR1 and CDR2 sequences are MNHEY and SMNVEV (reference sequence). The V gene lost 5 bases and the J gene lost 10 bases, with 17 bases spanning the gap. Here the CDR3 DNA reads TGTGCCAGCAGTGTACGAGGGGCTAGTGTCTACACCTTC. It encodes CASSVRGASVYTF.

This chain uses TRBV19 with TRBJ2-1, with D uncertain. There are 15 residues in the CDR3. Trimming removed 2 bases at V and 7 bases at J, with 15 bases between. The V gene's germline CDR1 is LNHDA and CDR2 SQIVND (reference sequence). As DNA, the CDR3 is TGTGCCAGTAGTATAAATTACGAGGTGGCTAATGAGCAGTTCTTC. Translating it yields CASSINYEVANEQFF. Full variable domain (remainder filled in from reference TRBV19 and TRBJ2-1): DGGITQSPKYLFRKEGQNVTLSCEQNLNHDAMYWYRQDPGQGLRLIYYSQIVNDFQKGDIAEGYSVSREKKESFPLTVTSAQKNPTAFYLCASSINYEVANEQFFGPGTRLTVL.

The chain uses TRBV30 and TRBJ2-7; D possibly matches TRBD1 or TRBD2 (5 bases each). V lost 2 bases to trimming and J lost 0 bases, with 8 bases between them. The length of the CDR3 is 13 residues. Germline V CDR1 and CDR2: GTSNPN, SVGIG (reference sequence). Here the CDR3 DNA reads TGTGCCTGGAGTCGGGACCGCTCCTACGAGCAGTACTTC. Translating gives CAWSRDRSYEQYF.

CDR3 nucleotide sequence: TGTGCCAGCAGCAAGACAGGGGGGGAGGAAAAACTGTTTTTT. Translating gives CASSKTGGEEKLFF. The genes are TRBV5-6 and TRBJ1-4; 9 bases agree with TRBD1. With V trimmed by 4 bases and J by 8 bases, 6 bases remained unmatched. Germline V lookup: CDR1 SGHDT, CDR2 YYEEEE. The CDR3 is 14 amino acids.

J is TRBJ1-6 and V is TRBV11-2, with D possibly TRBD1 on 6 matching bases. The CDR3 loop spans 13 amino acids. Germline V CDR1 and CDR2: SGHAT, FQNNGV. Trimming took off 3 bases at V and 10 bases at J, with 10 bases between the two ends. For the CDR3, the DNA is TGTGCCAGCAGCTTGGGGGCACGATCACCCCTCCACTTT. It specifies CASSLGARSPLHF.

As DNA, the CDR3 is TGCGCCAGCAGTGGGAACAGGGGTAGGACTGAAGCTTTCTTT. Its protein product is CASSGNRGRTEAFF. This chain links TRBV10-1 with TRBJ1-1; TRBD1 agrees at 7 bases. V gave up 4 bases and J gave up 5 bases; unmatched junction bases: 7. Germline CDR1 is WNHNN and CDR2 is SYGVQD (reference sequence). The CDR3 is 14 residues long.

About this clone itself: The sample contains more than one DNA sequence encoding this CDR3. The gene calls are TRBV5-1 and TRBJ2-3; 12 positions match TRBD2. In germline, CDR1 is SGHRS, CDR2 YFSETQ. The ends lost 0 bases at V and 1 base at J; junction bases unmatched: 0. This CDR3 has 16 residues. CDR3 sequence (DNA): TGCGCCAGCAGCTTGGGGACTAGCGGGGGCACAGATACGCAGTATTTT. Amino acid sequence: CASSLGTSGGTDTQYF.

This chain connects TRBV19 to TRBJ1-6; D ambiguous. The germline V and J ends were trimmed by 3 bases and 7 bases, with 16 bases remaining between them. Germline CDR1 reads LNHDA; CDR2 reads SQIVND (reference sequence). The CDR3 has 16 residues. CDR3 nucleotides: TGTGCCAGTAGTATTTATTCTGGGGATTTCAATTCACCCCTCCACTTT. It encodes CASSIYSGDFNSPLHF.

The rearrangement joins TRBV5-6 to TRBJ2-7; D is uncertain. V shed 0 bases and J shed 3 bases, with 13 bases lying between them. From germline, CDR1 is SGHDT and CDR2 YYEEEE. This CDR3 is built from 15 residues. The DNA for the CDR3 is TGTGCCAGCAGCTTGGTCGAATCGGGCCTCTACGAGCAGTACTTC. Translation: CASSLVESGLYEQYF.

The V gene is TRBV5-6, the J gene TRBJ2-3; D assignment may be TRBD1 or TRBD2 (5 bases each). The CDR3 contains 14 residues. CDR1 is SGHDT and CDR2 is YYEEEE in the germline V gene. V was cut by 4 bases and J by 2 bases, with 11 bases left in between. This chain's CDR3 is CASSQGTNTDTQYF. In DNA, the CDR3 is TGTGCCAGCAGCCAAGGGACCAACACAGATACGCAGTATTTT.

The rearrangement joins TRBV2 to TRBJ1-2, with D possibly TRBD1 on 6 matching bases. The CDR3 is 16 amino acids. V was cut by 8 bases and J by 5 bases, with 24 bases left in between. Per germline, CDR1 SNHLY and CDR2 FYNNEI. This CDR3 is CASLYRDTQLVYGYTF. CDR3 nucleotides: TGTGCCAGCCTTTACCGGGACACCCAGTTGGTATATGGCTACACCTTC. Drawing the rest from reference TRBV2 and TRBJ1-2, the complete variable domain is EPEVTQTPSHQVTQMGQEVILRCVPISNHLYFYWYRQILGQKVEFLVSFYNNEISEKSEIFDDQFSVERPDGSNFTLKIRSTKLEDSAMYFCASLYRDTQLVYGYTFGSGTRLTVV.

The J gene is TRBJ2-2, the V gene TRBV4-3; 11 bases line up with TRBD1. The ends lost 9 bases at V and 3 bases at J; junction bases unmatched: 6. CDR1 is LGHNA and CDR2 is YSLEER in the germline V gene. The CDR3 is 15 amino acids. CDR3 nucleotide sequence: TGCGCCAGTAACCGGGACAGGGGGTACACCGGGGAGCTGTTTTTT. It is translated as CASNRDRGYTGELFF.

This chain uses TRBV5-6 with TRBJ1-6; TRBD1 might be the D (6 bases). With 0 bases removed from V and 8 bases from J, the gap between germline ends came to 9 bases. This CDR3 region has 14 residues. Per germline, CDR1 SGHDT and CDR2 YYEEEE. The CDR3 region has the DNA TGTGCCAGCAGCTTGGCTGGGGGGCATTCACCCCTCCACTTT. Translated, it gives CASSLAGGHSPLHF. Drawing the rest from reference TRBV5-6 and TRBJ1-6, the complete variable domain is DAGVTQSPTHLIKTRGQQVTLRCSPKSGHDTVSWYQQALGQGPQFIFQYYEEEERQRGNFPDRFSGHQFPNYSSELNVNALLLGDSALYLCASSLAGGHSPLHFGNGTRLTVT.

The chain has TRBV5-1 and TRBJ2-7; 9 nucleotides agree with TRBD1. Per the germline V gene, CDR1 is SGHRS and CDR2 is YFSETQ. V dropped 0 bases and J dropped 5; count of bases not matched to a gene: 6. CDR3 size: 15 residues. CDR3 amino acids: CASSLARDRVDEQYF. In DNA, the CDR3 is TGCGCCAGCAGCTTGGCCAGGGACAGGGTCGACGAGCAGTACTTC.

The J gene is TRBJ1-6, the V gene TRBV7-2; D is uncertain. Germline V gene lookup returns CDR1 SGHTA and CDR2 FQGNSA. Trimming left V 2 bases short and J 7 bases short, with 12 bases between. The CDR3 sequence is 15 residues long. Written as DNA, the CDR3 is TGTGCCAGCAGCTTAACTCCGGGTCCAAATTCACCCCTCCACTTT. Residues: CASSLTPGPNSPLHF.

The chain couples TRBV27 to TRBJ1-3; no reliable D call. This CDR3 has 15 residues. The germline CDR1 and CDR2 sequences are MNHEY and SMNVEV (reference sequence). The V end lost 5 bases, the J end lost 0 bases, and 11 bases lay between the germline ends. For the CDR3, the DNA is TGTGCCAGCAGTCCCTTACCGTTCTCTGGAAACACCATATATTTT. This encodes CASSPLPFSGNTIYF.

This clone was detected a few times. CDR3 loop: CASSFSGGLRETQYF. As DNA, the CDR3 is TGCGCCAGCAGCTTTAGCGGGGGGCTTCGGGAGACCCAGTACTTC. This chain connects TRBV5-1 to TRBJ2-5; 10 nucleotides match TRBD2. The CDR3 sequence is 15 residues long. Trimming removed 2 bases from V and 5 bases from J; junction bases left unmatched: 6. Germline V gene sequence: CDR1 SGHRS, CDR2 YFSETQ.

In its sample, this clone was seen a few times. The chain links TRBV4-1 to TRBJ1-4; a weak D match, TRBD1 (5 bases). Germline CDR1 MGHRA, CDR2 YSYEKL. With 0 bases removed from V and 8 bases from J, the gap between germline ends came to 13 bases. This CDR3 region has 15 residues. This chain's CDR3 is CASSQDGQGYEKLFF. The CDR3 DNA reads as TGCGCCAGCAGCCAAGACGGCCAGGGCTACGAAAAACTGTTTTTT.

The chain uses TRBV11-2 and TRBJ2-5; D is unresolved. This CDR3 is built from 14 residues. Trimming left V 5 bases short and J 6 bases short, with 16 bases between. Germline lookup yields CDR1 SGHAT and CDR2 FQNNGV. CDR3 residues: CASSPLLGVKTQYF. CDR3 sequence (DNA): TGTGCCAGCAGCCCGCTTCTTGGGGTAAAGACCCAGTACTTC.

V usage is TRBV9 and J usage is TRBJ2-5; D is unclear. Germline values: CDR1 SGDLS, CDR2 YYNGEE. This CDR3 is 12 amino acids long. The germline V and J ends were trimmed by 3 bases and 5 bases, with 8 bases remaining between them. As DNA, the CDR3 is TGTGCCAGCAGCGCTGCCGGGGAGACCCAGTACTTC. As protein: CASSAAGETQYF.

The rearrangement uses TRBV15 and TRBJ1-6, with TRBD1 as a possible D gene (6 bases). The CDR3 is made up of 15 amino acids. The germline gives CDR1 LNHNV, CDR2 YYDKDF (reference sequence). Trimming took 3 bases from V and 8 from J, leaving 14 bases between them. The CDR3 region is CATSRTGPRDSPLHF. Written as DNA, the CDR3 is TGTGCCACCAGCAGGACAGGCCCTAGGGATTCACCCCTCCACTTT.

This chain links TRBV5-4 with TRBJ1-1, with 9 positions matching TRBD1. Germline V gene data show CDR1 as SGHNT and CDR2 as YYREEE (reference sequence). Losses at the gene ends were 0 bases for V and 7 bases for J; bases not matched to a gene: 4. The CDR3 is made up of 14 amino acids. The CDR3 DNA sequence: TGTGCCAGCAGCTTGGCCCTGGACAGGGGTGAAGCTTTCTTT. Translated, it gives CASSLALDRGEAFF.

V gene TRBV5-6 combines with J gene TRBJ1-2; D is uncertain. The CDR3 is made up of 15 amino acids. CDR1 is SGHDT, CDR2 YYEEEE, per germline. With 0 bases removed from V and 0 bases from J, the gap between germline ends came to 9 bases. The CDR3 loop reads CASSLGRIANYGYTF. DNA of the CDR3: TGTGCCAGCAGCTTGGGACGGATAGCTAACTATGGCTACACCTTC.

V gene TRBV11-2 combines with J gene TRBJ2-1; D gene uncertain. Germline CDR1 reads SGHAT; CDR2 reads FQNNGV. V shed 7 bases and J shed 4 bases, with 5 bases lying between them. The CDR3 runs 11 residues. CDR3 DNA sequence: TGTGCCAGCACGAGATACAATGAGCAGTTCTTC. It encodes CASTRYNEQFF.

This clone was counted once. The chain has TRBV7-8 and TRBJ2-3; 9 bases match TRBD2. The CDR3 totals 16 residues. After removal of 3 bases from V and 6 bases from J, the junction contained 10 bases not matched to a gene. Germline V gene lookup returns CDR1 SGHVS and CDR2 FQNEAQ. CDR3 sequence reads: CASSFEGRGGQDTQYF. The DNA for the CDR3 is TGTGCCAGCAGCTTTGAAGGGCGGGGGGGCCAGGATACGCAGTATTTT.